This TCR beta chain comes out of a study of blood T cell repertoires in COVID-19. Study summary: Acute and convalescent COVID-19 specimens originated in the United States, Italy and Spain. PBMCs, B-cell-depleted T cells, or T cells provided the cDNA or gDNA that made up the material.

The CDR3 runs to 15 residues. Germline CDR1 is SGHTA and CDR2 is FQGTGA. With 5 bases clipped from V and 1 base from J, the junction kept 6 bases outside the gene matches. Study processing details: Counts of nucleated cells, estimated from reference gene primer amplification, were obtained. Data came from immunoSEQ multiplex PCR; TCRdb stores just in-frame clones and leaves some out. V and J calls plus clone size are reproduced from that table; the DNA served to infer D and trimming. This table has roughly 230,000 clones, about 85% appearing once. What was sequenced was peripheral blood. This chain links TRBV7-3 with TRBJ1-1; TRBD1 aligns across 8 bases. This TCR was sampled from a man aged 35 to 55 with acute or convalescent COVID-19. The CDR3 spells CASSLQGGTNTEAFF. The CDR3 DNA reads TGTGCCAGCAGCCTACAGGGGGGGACGAACACTGAAGCTTTCTTT.